The rows below give T cell receptor beta chains drawn from one sample of a study of blood T cell repertoires in COVID-19. Profiling relied on immunoSEQ multiplex PCR, and the TCRdb table lists in-frame clones only, not all of them. In the table there are roughly 120,000 clones, roughly 84% of which are singletons. What was sequenced was peripheral blood. These receptors were collected from a woman of 80 years or more with active or convalescent COVID-19. Both conserved end residues are part of each CDR3. D genes are given only for firm matches. Only some rows state a clone size, as once, few, many or a class for expanded clones.

CDR3aa: CASSPPGVAETQYF; CDR3nt: TGTGCCAGTAGCCCGCCGGGGGTAGCAGAGACCCAGTACTTC; abundance: -; j_gene: TRBJ2-5; v_gene: TRBV19; d_gene: -
CDR3aa: CASSLAGGVSYNEQFF; CDR3nt: TGTGCCAGCAGCTTAGCTGGGGGGGTCTCCTACAATGAGCAGTTCTTC; abundance: -; j_gene: TRBJ2-1; v_gene: TRBV7-9; d_gene: TRBD2
CDR3aa: CASSRGGGVNEKLFF; CDR3nt: TGTGCCAGCAGTAGAGGGGGAGGGGTTAATGAAAAACTGTTTTTT; abundance: -; j_gene: TRBJ1-4; v_gene: TRBV28; d_gene: -
CDR3aa: CASSYGTVGTQYF; CDR3nt: TGTGCCAGCAGTTATGGGACAGTGGGTACGCAGTATTTT; abundance: -; j_gene: TRBJ2-3; v_gene: TRBV5-8; d_gene: TRBD1
CDR3aa: CASTPEALNTEAFF; CDR3nt: TGTGCCAGCACCCCCGAGGCGCTGAACACTGAAGCTTTCTTT; abundance: once; j_gene: TRBJ1-1; v_gene: TRBV28; d_gene: -
CDR3aa: CASRMTGFYGYTF; CDR3nt: TGTGCCAGCCGTATGACAGGGTTTTATGGCTACACCTTC; abundance: -; j_gene: TRBJ1-2; v_gene: TRBV25-1; d_gene: TRBD1
CDR3aa: CSVGQGAPYEQYF; CDR3nt: TGCAGCGTCGGACAGGGGGCCCCCTACGAGCAGTACTTC; abundance: -; j_gene: TRBJ2-7; v_gene: TRBV29-1; d_gene: TRBD1
CDR3aa: CASSLGRVVPDTQYF; CDR3nt: TGTGCCAGCAGTTTGGGCAGGGTTGTACCAGATACGCAGTATTTT; abundance: -; j_gene: TRBJ2-3; v_gene: TRBV27; d_gene: -
CDR3aa: CASRQDSASYEQYF; CDR3nt: TGTGCCAGTAGGCAAGACAGTGCATCCTACGAGCAGTACTTC; abundance: -; j_gene: TRBJ2-7; v_gene: TRBV19; d_gene: -
CDR3aa: CATSDSLAGVVNEQFF; CDR3nt: TGTGCCACCAGTGATTCACTAGCGGGAGTTGTCAATGAGCAGTTCTTC; abundance: -; j_gene: TRBJ2-1; v_gene: TRBV24-1; d_gene: TRBD2